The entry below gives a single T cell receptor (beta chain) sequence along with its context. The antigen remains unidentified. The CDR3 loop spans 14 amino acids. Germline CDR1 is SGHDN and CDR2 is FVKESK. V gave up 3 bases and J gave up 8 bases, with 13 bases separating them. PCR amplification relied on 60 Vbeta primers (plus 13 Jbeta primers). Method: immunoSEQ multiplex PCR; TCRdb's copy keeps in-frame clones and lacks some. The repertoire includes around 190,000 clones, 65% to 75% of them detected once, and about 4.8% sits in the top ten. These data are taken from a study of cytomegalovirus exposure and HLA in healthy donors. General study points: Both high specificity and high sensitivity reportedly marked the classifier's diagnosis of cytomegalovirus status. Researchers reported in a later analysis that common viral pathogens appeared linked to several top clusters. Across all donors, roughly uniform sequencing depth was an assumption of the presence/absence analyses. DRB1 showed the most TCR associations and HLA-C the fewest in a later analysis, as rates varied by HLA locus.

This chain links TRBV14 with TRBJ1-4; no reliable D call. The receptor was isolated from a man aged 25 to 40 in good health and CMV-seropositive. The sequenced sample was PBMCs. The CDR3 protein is CASSHPGSEEKLFF. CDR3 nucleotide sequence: TGTGCCAGCAGCCACCCGGGGAGTGAGGAAAAACTGTTTTTT.